The T cell receptor beta chain described here comes from a study of cytomegalovirus exposure and HLA in healthy donors. The PCR ran on 60 Vbeta and 13 Jbeta primers. Measured with immunoSEQ multiplex PCR; TCRdb has only the in-frame clones, and not every one. Among 100,000 or so clones listed, roughly 73% were seen once. As regards this clone: Antigen: not known.

Regarding the study as a whole: Later analysis identified a missense DCLRE1C variant that was linked to TCR beta V- and J-gene trimming.

The CDR3 is 13 residues long. Germline V gives CDR1 MNHNS, CDR2 SASEGT. The V gene lost 6 bases and the J gene lost 3 bases, with 12 bases spanning the gap. The sequence was obtained from a woman aged 40 to 50 in good health and CMV-seropositive. J is TRBJ2-7 and V is TRBV6-1, with D maybe TRBD2 (5 bases). The specimen was PBMCs. The CDR3, as DNA: TGTGCCAGCAGCGTTAGCGCGGGCTACGAGCAGTACTTC. Protein: CASSVSAGYEQYF.